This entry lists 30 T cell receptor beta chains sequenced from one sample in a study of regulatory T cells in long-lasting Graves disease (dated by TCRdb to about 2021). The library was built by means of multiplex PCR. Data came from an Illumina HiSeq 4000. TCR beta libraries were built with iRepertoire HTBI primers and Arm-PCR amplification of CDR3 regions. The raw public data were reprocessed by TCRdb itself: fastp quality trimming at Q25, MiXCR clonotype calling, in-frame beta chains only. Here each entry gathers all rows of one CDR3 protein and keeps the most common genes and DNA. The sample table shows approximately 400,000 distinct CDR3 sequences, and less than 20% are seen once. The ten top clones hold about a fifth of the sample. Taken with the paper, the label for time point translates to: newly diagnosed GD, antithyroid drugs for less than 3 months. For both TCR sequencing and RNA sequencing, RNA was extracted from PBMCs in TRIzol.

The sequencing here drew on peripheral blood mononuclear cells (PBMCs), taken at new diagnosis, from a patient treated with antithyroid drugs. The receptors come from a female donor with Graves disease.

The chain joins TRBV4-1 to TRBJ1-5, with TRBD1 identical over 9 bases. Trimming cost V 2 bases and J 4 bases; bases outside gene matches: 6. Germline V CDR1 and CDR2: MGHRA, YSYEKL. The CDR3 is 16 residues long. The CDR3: CASSQLLGQGNQPQHF. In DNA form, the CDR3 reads TGCGCCAGCAGCCAATTGCTAGGACAGGGGAATCAGCCCCAGCATTTT.

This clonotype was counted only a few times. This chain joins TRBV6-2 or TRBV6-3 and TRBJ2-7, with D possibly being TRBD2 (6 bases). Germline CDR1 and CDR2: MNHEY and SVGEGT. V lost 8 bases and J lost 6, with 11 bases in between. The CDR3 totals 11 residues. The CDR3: CASGMGGEQYF. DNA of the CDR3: TGTGCCAGCGGAATGGGAGGCGAGCAGTACTTC.

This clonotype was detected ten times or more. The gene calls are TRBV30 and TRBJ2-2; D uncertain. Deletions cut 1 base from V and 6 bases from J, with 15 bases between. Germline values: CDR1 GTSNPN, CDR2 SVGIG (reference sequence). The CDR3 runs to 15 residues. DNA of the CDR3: TGTGCCTGGAGTGGGGCTAGTCGGCCCCCCGGGGAGCTGTTTTTT. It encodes CAWSGASRPPGELFF.

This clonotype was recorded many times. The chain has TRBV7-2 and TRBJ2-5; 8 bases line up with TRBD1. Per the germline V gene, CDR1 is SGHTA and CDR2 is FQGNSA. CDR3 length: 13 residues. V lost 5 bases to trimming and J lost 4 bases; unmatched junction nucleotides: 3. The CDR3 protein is CASSRGQGETQYF. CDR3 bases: TGTGCCAGCAGCCGTGGACAGGGAGAGACCCAGTACTTC.

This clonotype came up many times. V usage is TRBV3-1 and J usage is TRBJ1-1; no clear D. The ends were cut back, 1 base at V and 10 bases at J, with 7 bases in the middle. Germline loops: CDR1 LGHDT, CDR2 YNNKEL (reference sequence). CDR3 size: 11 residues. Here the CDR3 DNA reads TGTGCCAGCAGCCAAGGAGGCGCAGCTTTCTTT. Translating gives CASSQGGAAFF.

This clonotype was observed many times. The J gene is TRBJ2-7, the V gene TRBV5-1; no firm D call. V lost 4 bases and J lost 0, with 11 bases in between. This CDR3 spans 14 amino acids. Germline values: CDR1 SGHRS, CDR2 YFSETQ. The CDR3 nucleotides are TGCGCCAGCAGCCCATCAACAATCTCCTACGAGCAGTACTTC. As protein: CASSPSTISYEQYF.

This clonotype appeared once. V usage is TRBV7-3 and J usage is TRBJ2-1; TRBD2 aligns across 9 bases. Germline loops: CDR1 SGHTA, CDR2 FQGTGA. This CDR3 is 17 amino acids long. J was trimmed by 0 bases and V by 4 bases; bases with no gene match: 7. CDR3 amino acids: CASSSPTSGSSYNEQFF. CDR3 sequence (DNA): TGTGCCAGCAGCTCCCCGACTAGCGGAAGCTCCTACAATGAGCAGTTCTTC.

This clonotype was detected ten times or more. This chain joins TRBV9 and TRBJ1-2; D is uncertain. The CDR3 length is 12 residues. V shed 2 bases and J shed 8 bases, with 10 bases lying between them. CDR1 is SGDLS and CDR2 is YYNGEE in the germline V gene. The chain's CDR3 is CASSVLSGGYTF. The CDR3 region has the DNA TGTGCCAGCAGCGTTTTGTCGGGAGGCTACACCTTC.

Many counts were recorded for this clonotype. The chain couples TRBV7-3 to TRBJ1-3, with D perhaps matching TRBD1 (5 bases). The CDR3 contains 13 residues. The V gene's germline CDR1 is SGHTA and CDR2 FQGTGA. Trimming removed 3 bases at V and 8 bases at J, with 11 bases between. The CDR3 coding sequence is TGTGCCAGCAGCTTTCAGAGAGGGGACACCATATATTTT. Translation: CASSFQRGDTIYF.

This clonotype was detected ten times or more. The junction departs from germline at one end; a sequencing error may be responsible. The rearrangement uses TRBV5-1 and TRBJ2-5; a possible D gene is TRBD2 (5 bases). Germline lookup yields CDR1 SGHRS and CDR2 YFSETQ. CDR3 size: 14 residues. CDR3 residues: CASSPPGNQETQYF. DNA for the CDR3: TGTGCCAGCAGCCCCCCCGGGAACCAAGAGACCCAGTACTTC.

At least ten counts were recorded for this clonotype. The CDR3 region is CASSPLESGTPHNSPLHF. CDR3 DNA sequence: TGTGCCAGCAGCCCCCTCGAGAGCGGGACCCCTCACAATTCACCCCTCCACTTT. The rearrangement links TRBV7-9 to TRBJ1-6, with D possibly TRBD1 on 5 matching bases. The length of the CDR3 is 18 residues. V lost 5 bases and J 7 bases, leaving 24 bases between the germline ends. Per germline, CDR1 SEHNR and CDR2 FQNEAQ (reference sequence).

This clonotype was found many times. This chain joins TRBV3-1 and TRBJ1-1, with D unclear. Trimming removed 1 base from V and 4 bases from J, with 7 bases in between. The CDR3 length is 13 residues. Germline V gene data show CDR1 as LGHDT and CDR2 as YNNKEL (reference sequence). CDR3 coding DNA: TGTGCCAGCAGCCAAGCCTCTCGCACTGAAGCTTTCTTT. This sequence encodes CASSQASRTEAFF.

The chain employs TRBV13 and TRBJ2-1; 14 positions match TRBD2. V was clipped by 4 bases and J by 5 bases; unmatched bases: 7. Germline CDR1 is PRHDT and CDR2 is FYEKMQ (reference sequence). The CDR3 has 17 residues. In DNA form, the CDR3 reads TGTGCCAGCAGCTCGGGACTAGCGGGAGTATATGACAATGAGCAGTTCTTC. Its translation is CASSSGLAGVYDNEQFF.

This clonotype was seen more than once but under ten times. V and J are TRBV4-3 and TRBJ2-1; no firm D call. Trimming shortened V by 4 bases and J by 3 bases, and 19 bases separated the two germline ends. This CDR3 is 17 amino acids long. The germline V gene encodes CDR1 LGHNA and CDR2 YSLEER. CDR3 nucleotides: TGCGCCAGCAGCCCCAACCCAGGAGATGCCAACTACAATGAGCAGTTCTTC. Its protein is CASSPNPGDANYNEQFF.

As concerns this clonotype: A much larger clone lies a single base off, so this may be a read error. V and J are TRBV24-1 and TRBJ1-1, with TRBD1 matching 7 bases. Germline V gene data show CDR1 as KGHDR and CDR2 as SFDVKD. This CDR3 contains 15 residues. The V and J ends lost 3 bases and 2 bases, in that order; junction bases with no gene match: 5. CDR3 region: CATSDTNRGNTEAFF. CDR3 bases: TGTGCCACCAGTGATACCAACAGGGGAAACACTGAAGCTTTCTTT.

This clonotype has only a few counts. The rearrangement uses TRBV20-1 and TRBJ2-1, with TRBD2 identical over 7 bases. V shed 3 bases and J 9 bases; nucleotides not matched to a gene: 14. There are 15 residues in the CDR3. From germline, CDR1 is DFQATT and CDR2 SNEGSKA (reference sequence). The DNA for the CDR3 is TGCAGTGCTAGTGGGTCCAGCGGGATGTGGGCTGAGCAGTTCTTC. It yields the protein CSASGSSGMWAEQFF.

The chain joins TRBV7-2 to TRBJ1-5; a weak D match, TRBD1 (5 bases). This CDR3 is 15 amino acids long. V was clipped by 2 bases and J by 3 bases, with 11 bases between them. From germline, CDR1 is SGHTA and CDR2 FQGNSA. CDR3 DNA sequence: TGTGCCAGCAGCTTACCAGGGCACTTCAATCAGCCCCAGCATTTT. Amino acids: CASSLPGHFNQPQHF.

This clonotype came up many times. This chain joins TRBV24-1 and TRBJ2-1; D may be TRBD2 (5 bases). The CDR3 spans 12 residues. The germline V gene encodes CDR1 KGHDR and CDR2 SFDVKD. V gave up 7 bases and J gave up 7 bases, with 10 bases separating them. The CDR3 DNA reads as TGTGCCACCAGCGCGGGCCGGAATGAGCAGTTCTTC. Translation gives CATSAGRNEQFF.

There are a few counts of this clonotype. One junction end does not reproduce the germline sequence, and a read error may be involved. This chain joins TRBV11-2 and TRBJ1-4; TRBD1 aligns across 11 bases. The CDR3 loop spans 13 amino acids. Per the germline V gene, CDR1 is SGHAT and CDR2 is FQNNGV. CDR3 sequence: CASSLGTGGVYIF. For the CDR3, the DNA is TGTGCCAGCAGCTTAGGGACAGGGGGCGTTTATATTTTT.

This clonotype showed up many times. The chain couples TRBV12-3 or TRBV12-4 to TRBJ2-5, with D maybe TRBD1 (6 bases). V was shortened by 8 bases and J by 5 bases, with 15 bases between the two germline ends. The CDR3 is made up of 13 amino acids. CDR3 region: CASRRTGSETQYF. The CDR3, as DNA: TGTGCCAGCCGACGTACAGGGAGCGAGACCCAGTACTTC.

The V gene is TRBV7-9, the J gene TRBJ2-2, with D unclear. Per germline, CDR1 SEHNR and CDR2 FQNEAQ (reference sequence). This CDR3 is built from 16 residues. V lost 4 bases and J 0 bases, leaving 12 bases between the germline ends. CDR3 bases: TGTGCCAGCAGCTCGCCGGGCACCTCGAACACCGGGGAGCTGTTTTTT. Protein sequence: CASSSPGTSNTGELFF.

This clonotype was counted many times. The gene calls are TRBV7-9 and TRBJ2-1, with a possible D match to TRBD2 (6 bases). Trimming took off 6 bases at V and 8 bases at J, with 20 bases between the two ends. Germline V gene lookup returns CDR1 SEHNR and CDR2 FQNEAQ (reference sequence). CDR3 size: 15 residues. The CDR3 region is CASSSSGDFEDEQFF. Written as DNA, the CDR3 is TGTGCCAGCAGTTCGTCGGGGGACTTTGAGGATGAGCAGTTCTTC.

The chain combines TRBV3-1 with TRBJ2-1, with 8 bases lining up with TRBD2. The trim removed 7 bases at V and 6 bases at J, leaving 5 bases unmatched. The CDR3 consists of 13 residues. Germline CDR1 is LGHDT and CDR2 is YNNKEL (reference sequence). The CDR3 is CASTGTRRNEQFF. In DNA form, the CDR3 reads TGTGCCAGCACCGGGACTAGGCGCAATGAGCAGTTCTTC.

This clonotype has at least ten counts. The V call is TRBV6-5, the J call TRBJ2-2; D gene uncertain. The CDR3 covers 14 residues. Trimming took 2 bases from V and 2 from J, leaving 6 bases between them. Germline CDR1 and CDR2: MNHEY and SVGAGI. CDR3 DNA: TGTGCCAGCAGTTACGGGAAAAACACCGGGGAGCTGTTTTTT. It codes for CASSYGKNTGELFF.

The CDR3: CASSARGGWIFYTF. CDR3 sequence (DNA): TGTGCCAGCAGTGCCCGTGGGGGCTGGATATTCTACACCTTC. This chain links TRBV6-2 or TRBV6-3 with TRBJ1-2; tentative D call: TRBD1 (6 bases). This CDR3 is 14 amino acids long. The V gene's germline CDR1 is MNHEY and CDR2 SVGEGT. The V gene lost 5 bases and the J gene lost 10 bases, with 20 bases spanning the gap.

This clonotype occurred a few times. The CDR3 reads CSARRGVNQPQHF. The DNA of the CDR3 is TGCAGTGCTCGACGGGGGGTAAATCAGCCCCAGCATTTT. V and J are TRBV20-1 and TRBJ1-5, with D tentatively TRBD1 (5 bases). The ends were cut back, 5 bases at V and 4 bases at J, with 12 bases in the middle. In germline, CDR1 is DFQATT, CDR2 SNEGSKA (reference sequence). This CDR3 comprises 13 residues.

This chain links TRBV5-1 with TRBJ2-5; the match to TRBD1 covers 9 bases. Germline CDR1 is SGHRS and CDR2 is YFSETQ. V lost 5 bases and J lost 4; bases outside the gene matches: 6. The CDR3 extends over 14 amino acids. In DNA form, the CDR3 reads TGCGCCAGCAGATCCGGGACAGGGTCAGAGACCCAGTACTTC. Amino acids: CASRSGTGSETQYF.

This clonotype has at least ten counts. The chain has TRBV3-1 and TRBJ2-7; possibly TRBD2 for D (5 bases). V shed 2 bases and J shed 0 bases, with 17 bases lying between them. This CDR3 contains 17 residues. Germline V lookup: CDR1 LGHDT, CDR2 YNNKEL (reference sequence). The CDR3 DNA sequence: TGTGCCAGCAGCCAACGAGGCAGGACTGAGAGCTCCTACGAGCAGTACTTC. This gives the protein CASSQRGRTESSYEQYF.

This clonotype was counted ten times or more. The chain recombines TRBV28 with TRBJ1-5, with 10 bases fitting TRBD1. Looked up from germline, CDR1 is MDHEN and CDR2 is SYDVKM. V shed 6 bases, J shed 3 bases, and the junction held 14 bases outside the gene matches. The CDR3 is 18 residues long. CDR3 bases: TGTGCCAGCAGACTGGCCCTCGACAGGGGGCAAGTCAATCAGCCCCAGCATTTT. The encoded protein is CASRLALDRGQVNQPQHF.

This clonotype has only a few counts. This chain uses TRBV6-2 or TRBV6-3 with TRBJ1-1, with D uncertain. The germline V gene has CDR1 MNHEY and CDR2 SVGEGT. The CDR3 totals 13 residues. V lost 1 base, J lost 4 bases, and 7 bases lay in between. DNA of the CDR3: TGTGCCAGCAGTTACTTAAAAGGCACTGAAGCTTTCTTT. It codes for CASSYLKGTEAFF.